The 6 T cell receptor beta chains below all came from one sample that was sequenced in a study of cytomegalovirus exposure and HLA in healthy donors. Measured with immunoSEQ multiplex PCR; TCRdb has only the in-frame clones, and not every one. The sample carries 200,000 to 250,000 clones, roughly 83% recorded once. Sequenced sample: PBMCs. Receptors were obtained from a woman in her 30s in good health and CMV-seropositive.

The chain recombines TRBV27 with TRBJ1-5, with TRBD1 matching over 7 bases. The CDR3 length is 14 residues. Per germline, CDR1 MNHEY and CDR2 SMNVEV (reference sequence). Trimming cost V 8 bases and J 4 bases; bases outside gene matches: 8. The CDR3 loop is CASAGTALNQPQHF. The CDR3 bases are TGTGCCAGCGCCGGGACAGCGTTGAATCAGCCCCAGCATTTT.

This clone was seen only a few times. The chain recombines TRBV10-3 with TRBJ1-1; possible D gene TRBD1, 6 bases. Trimming shortened V by 9 bases and J by 6 bases, and 11 bases separated the two germline ends. In germline, CDR1 is ENHRY, CDR2 SYGVKD. The CDR3 runs to 11 residues. The CDR3 sequence is CAIGTGSEAFF. CDR3 nucleotide sequence: TGTGCCATTGGTACAGGGTCTGAAGCTTTCTTT.

CDR3 DNA sequence: TGCGCCAGTACGAGCGGGAGACTGTCCTACAATGAGCAGTTCTTC. Translated, it gives CASTSGRLSYNEQFF. V usage is TRBV5-1 and J usage is TRBJ2-1; 8 positions agree with TRBD2. This CDR3 region has 15 residues. The V gene end was trimmed by 8 bases and the J gene end by 1 base; junction bases not matched to a gene: 8. Germline-derived CDR1 and CDR2 are SGHRS and YFSETQ. Based on the CDR3 plus reference TRBV5-1 and TRBJ2-1, the full variable domain is KAGVTQTPRYLIKTRGQQVTLSCSPISGHRSVSWYQQTPGQGLQFLFEYFSETQRNKGNFPGRFSGRQFSNSRSEMNVSTLELGDSALYLCASTSGRLSYNEQFFGPGTRLTVL.

The chain couples TRBV25-1 to TRBJ2-2, with D perhaps matching TRBD1 (5 bases). Trimming took 6 bases from V and 6 from J, leaving 11 bases between them. Germline lookup yields CDR1 MGHDK and CDR2 SYGVNS. This CDR3 contains 13 residues. The CDR3 coding sequence is TGTGCCAGCAGGGGCCTCAGGGCCGGGGAGCTGTTTTTT. Protein sequence: CASRGLRAGELFF.

The gene calls are TRBV28 and TRBJ2-7; D ambiguous. V was trimmed by 10 bases and J by 0 bases, leaving 10 bases between them. The CDR3 totals 12 residues. The germline CDR1 and CDR2 sequences are MDHEN and SYDVKM. As DNA, the CDR3 is TGTGCCACCTATAGGAACTCCTACGAGCAGTACTTC. Translated: CATYRNSYEQYF. The full variable domain, completed using reference TRBV28 and TRBJ2-7, is DVKVTQSSRYLVKRTGEKVFLECVQDMDHENMFWYRQDPGLGLRLIYFSYDVKMKEKGDIPEGYSVSREKKERFSLILESASTNQTSMYLCATYRNSYEQYFGPGTRLTVT.

This clone was recorded once. This sample also contains other DNA sequences that code for the same CDR3. The V gene is TRBV7-6, the J gene TRBJ1-1, with TRBD1 matching over 9 bases. Germline V gives CDR1 SGHVS, CDR2 FNYEAQ. The length of the CDR3 is 13 residues. The V gene end was trimmed by 5 bases and the J gene end by 5 bases; junction bases not matched to a gene: 3. DNA of the CDR3: TGTGCCAGCAGCCGGACAGGGGAGACTGAAGCTTTCTTT. It translates to CASSRTGETEAFF.